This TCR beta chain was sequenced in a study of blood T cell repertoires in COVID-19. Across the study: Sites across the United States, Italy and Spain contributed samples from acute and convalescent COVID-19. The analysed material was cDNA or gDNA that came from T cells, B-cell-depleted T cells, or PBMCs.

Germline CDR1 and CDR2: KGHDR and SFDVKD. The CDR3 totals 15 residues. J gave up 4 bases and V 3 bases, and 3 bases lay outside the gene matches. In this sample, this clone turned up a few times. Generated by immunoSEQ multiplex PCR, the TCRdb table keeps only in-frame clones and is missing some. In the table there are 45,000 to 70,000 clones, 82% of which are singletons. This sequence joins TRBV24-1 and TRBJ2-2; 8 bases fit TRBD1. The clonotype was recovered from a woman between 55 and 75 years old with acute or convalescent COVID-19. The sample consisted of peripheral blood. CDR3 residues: CATSDTGGTTGELFF. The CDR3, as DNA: TGTGCCACCAGTGATACAGGGGGGACCACCGGGGAGCTGTTTTTT.